This T cell receptor beta chain was sequenced in a study of cytomegalovirus exposure and HLA in healthy donors. Study at large: Most genotyped donors, around four fifths of 300 to 400, had Caucasian-associated genetic ancestry.

Primers: 60 Vbeta forward and 13 Jbeta reverse. Generated by immunoSEQ multiplex PCR, the TCRdb table keeps only in-frame clones and is missing some. The table lists 130,000 or so clones, about 82% of them singletons. General study results and limits: Later analysis showed TCR association rates varying by HLA locus, highest for DRB1 and lowest for HLA-C.

As concerns this clone: What it binds is not known.

The CDR3 has 13 residues. With V trimmed by 6 bases and J by 2 bases, 3 bases remained unmatched. Germline V gene data show CDR1 as MNHNS and CDR2 as SASEGT. Donors in the study were healthy people who gave bone marrow. The clonotype comes from a man aged 30-40 years in good health and CMV-seronegative. The genes are TRBV6-1 and TRBJ1-2; 7 bases align to TRBD1. The sample comprised PBMCs. The CDR3 sequence: CASSVTGNYGYTF. Written as DNA, the CDR3 is TGTGCCAGCAGCGTGACAGGGAACTATGGCTACACCTTC.